One sample yielded the 10 T cell receptor beta chains listed below, sequenced in a study of T cell responses to AZD1222 COVID-19 vaccine. The method was immunoSEQ multiplex PCR; TCRdb's version includes in-frame clones alone and lacks a portion of them. The sample lists roughly 180,000 clones, roughly 91% occurring once. Material: peripheral blood, obtained 28 days after the second AZD1222 dose. The receptors were gathered from an adult who received the AZD1222 COVID-19 vaccine.

The chain employs TRBV19 and TRBJ1-3, with no clear D. This CDR3 is 13 amino acids long. The V gene's germline CDR1 is LNHDA and CDR2 SQIVND (reference sequence). V was cut by 3 bases and J by 1 base, with 4 bases left in between. CDR3 coding DNA: TGTGCCAGTAGTATCGGTTCTGGAAACACCATATATTTT. It codes for CASSIGSGNTIYF.

The V gene is TRBV7-2, the J gene TRBJ1-5, with D possibly matching TRBD1 (5 bases). CDR1 and CDR2 from the germline V gene are SGHTA and FQGNSA. The CDR3 has 15 residues. Trimming cost V 8 bases and J 0 bases, with 14 bases left between them. The CDR3: CASSQAGPSNQPQHF. The CDR3 DNA follows: TGTGCCAGCTCCCAGGCAGGGCCTAGCAATCAGCCCCAGCATTTT. Full variable domain (missing parts from reference TRBV7-2 and TRBJ1-5): GAGVSQSPSNKVTEKGKDVELRCDPISGHTALYWYRQSLGQGLEFLIYFQGNSAPDKSGLPSDRFSAERTGGSVSTLTIQRTQQEDSAVYLCASSQAGPSNQPQHFGDGTRLSIL.

The chain recombines TRBV4-2 with TRBJ2-5; TRBD2 is a possible D gene (6 bases). The CDR3 length is 14 residues. Germline V gives CDR1 LGHNA, CDR2 YNFKEQ. The V gene lost 3 bases and the J gene lost 5 bases, with 13 bases spanning the gap. The DNA of the CDR3 is TGTGCCAGCAGCCAGGTACTAGCCCCCGAGACCCAGTACTTC. It codes for CASSQVLAPETQYF.

CDR3 sequence: CASSYDLAGAAYEQYF. The CDR3 DNA reads TGTGCCAGCAGCTACGATCTAGCGGGGGCCGCCTACGAGCAGTACTTC. The chain combines TRBV7-9 with TRBJ2-7; 10 nucleotides align to TRBD2. CDR3 length equals 16 residues. V gave up 4 bases and J gave up 2 bases; unmatched junction bases: 8. Germline CDR1 SEHNR, CDR2 FQNEAQ (reference sequence). Based on the CDR3 plus reference TRBV7-9 and TRBJ2-7, the full variable domain is DTGVSQNPRHKITKRGQNVTFRCDPISEHNRLYWYRQTLGQGPEFLTYFQNEAQLEKSRLLSDRFSAERPKGSFSTLEIQRTEQGDSAMYLCASSYDLAGAAYEQYFGPGTRLTVT.

This CDR3 is CASSLNGGSLADTQYF. The CDR3 coding sequence is TGTGCCAGCAGCTTAAACGGGGGGTCCTTAGCAGATACGCAGTATTTT. This chain joins TRBV7-3 and TRBJ2-3; 7 bases are shared with TRBD2. The CDR3 consists of 16 residues. Germline trimming cut 1 base from V and 4 bases from J; bases unmatched to any gene: 8. CDR1 and CDR2 from the germline V gene are SGHTA and FQGTGA.

This chain joins TRBV5-5 and TRBJ1-4, with D unresolved. Trimming took 0 bases from V and 11 from J, leaving 8 bases between them. In germline, CDR1 is SGHKS, CDR2 YYEKEE (reference sequence). The CDR3 has 12 amino acids. CDR3 loop: CASSLEGIKLFF. For the CDR3, the DNA is TGTGCCAGCAGCTTGGAGGGCATCAAACTGTTTTTT.

V is TRBV7-6 and J is TRBJ2-1; D is possibly TRBD2 (6 bases). The CDR3 consists of 12 residues. The germline V gene has CDR1 SGHVS and CDR2 FNYEAQ. The V end lost 3 bases, the J end lost 15 bases, and 15 bases lay between the germline ends. Written as DNA, the CDR3 is TGTGCCAGCAGCTTGCCCGGGGGTTTTCCGTTCTTC. This translates into CASSLPGGFPFF. Drawing the rest from reference TRBV7-6 and TRBJ2-1, the complete variable domain is GAGVSQSPRYKVTKRGQDVALRCDPISGHVSLYWYRQALGQGPEFLTYFNYEAQQDKSGLPNDRFSAERPEGSISTLTIQRTEQRDSAMYRCASSLPGGFPFFGPGTRLTVL.

This chain joins TRBV23-1 and TRBJ2-5; TRBD2 aligns across 14 bases. TRBV23-1 is an open reading frame whose function is uncertain. Losses at the gene ends were 3 bases for V and 0 bases for J; bases not matched to a gene: 6. CDR3 length equals 18 residues. CDR3 DNA: TGCGCCAGCAGTCACTCCGCGACTAGCGGGAGGGACCAAGAGACCCAGTACTTC. This encodes CASSHSATSGRDQETQYF.

This rearrangement joins TRBV18 to TRBJ1-1; D not certain. Germline CDR1 reads KGHSH; CDR2 reads LQKENI. The germline V and J ends were trimmed by 0 bases and 1 base, with 3 bases remaining between them. The CDR3 totals 13 residues. The CDR3 sequence is CASSPPRNTEAFF. The CDR3 DNA is TGTGCCAGCTCACCACCGAGGAACACTGAAGCTTTCTTT.

V and J are TRBV7-3 and TRBJ1-1; a weak D match, TRBD1 (6 bases). The CDR3 runs 14 residues. Germline CDR1 and CDR2: SGHTA and FQGTGA. Between the trimmed V and J ends, which lost 2 bases and 4 bases, there was a span of 11 bases. The CDR3 loop reads CASSLGGGGTEAFF. The DNA for the CDR3 is TGTGCCAGCAGCTTAGGGGGCGGAGGCACTGAAGCTTTCTTT.